This T cell receptor beta chain was documented in a study of T cell responses to AZD1222 COVID-19 vaccine. The V and J ends lost 2 bases and 5 bases respectively, with 7 bases between them. Germline lookup yields CDR1 MDHEN and CDR2 SYDVKM. This CDR3 has 12 residues. Study results and limitations: No repertoire was sampled before or during the peak T cell response, only after it. Regions left unmutated in variants are reportedly the target of nearly half of spike-specific TCRs. Spike-specific TCR breadth and depth both grew after two AZD1222 doses. At baseline, seropositivity was found in only 5 to 7 AZD1222 recipients.

Assay: immunoSEQ multiplex PCR; the TCRdb copy retains only in-frame clones and omits some. The table lists about 100,000 clones, around nine tenths of them singletons, with 1% to 1.5% in the top ten. Comment on this clone: Its antigen is not known.

This sequence was found in an adult in good health. This chain joins TRBV28 and TRBJ2-7, with no clear D. The sequencing here drew on peripheral blood, taken on day 0 of AZD1222 vaccination. The CDR3 is CASSLVSDEQYF. In DNA, the CDR3 is TGTGCCAGCAGTTTAGTGAGCGACGAGCAGTACTTC. The complete variable domain, with remaining parts taken from reference TRBV28 and TRBJ2-7, reads DVKVTQSSRYLVKRTGEKVFLECVQDMDHENMFWYRQDPGLGLRLIYFSYDVKMKEKGDIPEGYSVSREKKERFSLILESASTNQTSMYLCASSLVSDEQYFGPGTRLTVT.